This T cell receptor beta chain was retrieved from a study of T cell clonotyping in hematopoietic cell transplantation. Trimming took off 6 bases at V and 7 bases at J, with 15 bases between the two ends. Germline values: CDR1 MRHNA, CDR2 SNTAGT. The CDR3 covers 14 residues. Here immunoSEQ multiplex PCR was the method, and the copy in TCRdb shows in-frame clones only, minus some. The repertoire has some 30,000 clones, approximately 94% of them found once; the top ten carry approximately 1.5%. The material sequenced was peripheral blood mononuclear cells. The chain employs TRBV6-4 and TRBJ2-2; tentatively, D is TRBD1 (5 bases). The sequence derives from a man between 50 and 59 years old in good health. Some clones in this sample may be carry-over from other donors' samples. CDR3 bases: TGTGCCAGCAGGCTCCAGGGTTCCAACGGGGAGCTGTTTTTT. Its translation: CASRLQGSNGELFF.